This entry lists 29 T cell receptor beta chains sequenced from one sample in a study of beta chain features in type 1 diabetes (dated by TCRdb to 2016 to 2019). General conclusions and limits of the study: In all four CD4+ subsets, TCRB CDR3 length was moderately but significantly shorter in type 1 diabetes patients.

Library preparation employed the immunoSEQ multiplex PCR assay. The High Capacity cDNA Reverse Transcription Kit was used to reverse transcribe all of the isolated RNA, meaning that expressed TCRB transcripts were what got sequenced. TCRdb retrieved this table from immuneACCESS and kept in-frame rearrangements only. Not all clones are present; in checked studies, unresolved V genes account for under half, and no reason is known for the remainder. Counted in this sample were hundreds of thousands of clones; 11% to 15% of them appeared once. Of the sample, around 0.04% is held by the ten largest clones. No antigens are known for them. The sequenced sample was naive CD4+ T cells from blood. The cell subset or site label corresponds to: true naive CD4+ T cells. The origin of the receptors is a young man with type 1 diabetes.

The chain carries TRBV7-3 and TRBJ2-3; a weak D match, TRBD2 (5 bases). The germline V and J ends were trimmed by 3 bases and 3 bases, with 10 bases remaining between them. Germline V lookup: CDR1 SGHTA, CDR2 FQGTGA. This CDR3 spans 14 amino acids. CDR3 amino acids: CASSFEGKTDTQYF. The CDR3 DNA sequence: TGTGCCAGCAGCTTTGAGGGTAAAACAGATACGCAGTATTTT.

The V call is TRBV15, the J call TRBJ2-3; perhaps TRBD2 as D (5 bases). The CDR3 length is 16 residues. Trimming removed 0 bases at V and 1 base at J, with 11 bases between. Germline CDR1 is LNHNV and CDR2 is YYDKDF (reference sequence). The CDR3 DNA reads TGTGCCACCAGCAGAGATATCCGTAGCGGCACAGATACGCAGTATTTT. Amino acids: CATSRDIRSGTDTQYF.

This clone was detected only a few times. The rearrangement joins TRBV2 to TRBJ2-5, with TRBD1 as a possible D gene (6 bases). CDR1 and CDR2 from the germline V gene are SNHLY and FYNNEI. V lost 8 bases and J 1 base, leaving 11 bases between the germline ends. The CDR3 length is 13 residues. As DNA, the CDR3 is TGTGCCAGCGCAGGGACACCCCAAGAGACCCAGTACTTC. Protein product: CASAGTPQETQYF.

CDR3 DNA: TGCGCCAGCAGCCAAGGTACCAACTATGGCTACACCTTC. Translated, it gives CASSQGTNYGYTF. V is TRBV4-3 and J is TRBJ1-2; D is ambiguous. There are 13 residues in the CDR3. From germline, CDR1 is LGHNA and CDR2 YSLEER. Trimming stripped 1 base from V and 2 bases from J, with 5 bases between.

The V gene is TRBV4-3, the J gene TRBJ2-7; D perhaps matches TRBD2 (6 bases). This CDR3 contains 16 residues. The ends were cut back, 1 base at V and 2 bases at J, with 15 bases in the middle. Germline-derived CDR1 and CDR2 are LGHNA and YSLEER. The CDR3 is CASSQAFSGPTYEQYF. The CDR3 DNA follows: TGCGCCAGCAGCCAAGCCTTCAGCGGGCCTACCTACGAGCAGTACTTC.

CDR3 in DNA: TGCGCCAGCAGCTTGATGTCGCCCCGGGAGACCCAGTACTTC. Its protein is CASSLMSPRETQYF. V is TRBV5-1 and J is TRBJ2-5; D call uncertain. The V gene lost 1 base and the J gene lost 5 bases, with 12 bases spanning the gap. The CDR3 sequence is 14 residues long. The V gene's germline CDR1 is SGHRS and CDR2 YFSETQ.

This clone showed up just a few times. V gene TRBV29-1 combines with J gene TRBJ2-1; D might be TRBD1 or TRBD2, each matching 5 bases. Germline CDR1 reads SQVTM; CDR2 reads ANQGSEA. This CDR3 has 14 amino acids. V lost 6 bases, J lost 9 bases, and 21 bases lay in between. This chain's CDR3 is CSVRMGVSRREQFF. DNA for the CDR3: TGCAGCGTAAGGATGGGGGTTTCACGACGTGAGCAGTTCTTC.

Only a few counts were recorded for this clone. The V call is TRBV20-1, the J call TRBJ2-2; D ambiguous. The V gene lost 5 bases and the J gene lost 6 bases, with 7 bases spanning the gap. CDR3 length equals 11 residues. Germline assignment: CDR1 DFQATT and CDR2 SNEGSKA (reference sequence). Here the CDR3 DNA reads TGCAGTGCTTCCAGACCCGGGGAGCTGTTTTTT. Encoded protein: CSASRPGELFF.

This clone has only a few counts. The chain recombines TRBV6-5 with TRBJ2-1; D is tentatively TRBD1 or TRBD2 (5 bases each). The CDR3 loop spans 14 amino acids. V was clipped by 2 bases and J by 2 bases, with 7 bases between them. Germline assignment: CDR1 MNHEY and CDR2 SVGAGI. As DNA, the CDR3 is TGTGCCAGCAGTTACGGGACCCCCTACAATGAGCAGTTCTTC. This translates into CASSYGTPYNEQFF.

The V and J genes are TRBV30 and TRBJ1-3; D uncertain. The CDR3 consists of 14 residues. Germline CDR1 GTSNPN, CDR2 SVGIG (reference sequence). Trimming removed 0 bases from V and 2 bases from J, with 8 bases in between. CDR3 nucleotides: TGTGCCTGGAGTGTTCTGTGGCCTGGAAACACCATATATTTT. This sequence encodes CAWSVLWPGNTIYF.

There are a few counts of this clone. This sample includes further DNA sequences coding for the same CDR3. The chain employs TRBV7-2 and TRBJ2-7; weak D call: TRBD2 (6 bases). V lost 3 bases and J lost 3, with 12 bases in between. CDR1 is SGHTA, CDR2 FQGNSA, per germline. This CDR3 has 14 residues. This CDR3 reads CASSLGLASYEQYF. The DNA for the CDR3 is TGTGCCAGCAGCTTGGGACTCGCTAGCTACGAGCAGTACTTC. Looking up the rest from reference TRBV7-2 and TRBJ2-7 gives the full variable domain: GAGVSQSPSNKVTEKGKDVELRCDPISGHTALYWYRQSLGQGLEFLIYFQGNSAPDKSGLPSDRFSAERTGGSVSTLTIQRTQQEDSAVYLCASSLGLASYEQYFGPGTRLTVT.

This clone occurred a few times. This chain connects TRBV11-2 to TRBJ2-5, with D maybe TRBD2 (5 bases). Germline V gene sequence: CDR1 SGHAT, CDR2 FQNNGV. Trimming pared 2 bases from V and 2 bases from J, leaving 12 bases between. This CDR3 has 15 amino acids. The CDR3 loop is CASSLPGNLQETQYF. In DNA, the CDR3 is TGTGCCAGCAGCTTACCCGGGAATCTACAAGAGACCCAGTACTTC.

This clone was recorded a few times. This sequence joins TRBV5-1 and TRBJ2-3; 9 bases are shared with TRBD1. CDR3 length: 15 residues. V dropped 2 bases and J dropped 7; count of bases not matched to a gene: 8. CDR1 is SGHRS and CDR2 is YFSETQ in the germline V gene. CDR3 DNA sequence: TGCGCCAGCAGCTTATGGACAGGGGATGGGAATACGCAGTATTTT. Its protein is CASSLWTGDGNTQYF.

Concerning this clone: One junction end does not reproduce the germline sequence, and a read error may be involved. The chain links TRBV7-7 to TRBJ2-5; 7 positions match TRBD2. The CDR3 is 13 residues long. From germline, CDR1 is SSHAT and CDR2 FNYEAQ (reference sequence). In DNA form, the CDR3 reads TGTGCTAGCAGCTTCTCTAGCGGCGAGACCCAGTACTTC. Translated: CASSFSSGETQYF.

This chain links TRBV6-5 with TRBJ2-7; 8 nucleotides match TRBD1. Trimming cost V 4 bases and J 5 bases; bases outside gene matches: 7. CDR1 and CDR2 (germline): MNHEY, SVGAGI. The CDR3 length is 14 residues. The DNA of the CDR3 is TGTGCCAGCAGTTTCTCGGACAGGGACAACGAGCAGTACTTC. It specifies CASSFSDRDNEQYF.

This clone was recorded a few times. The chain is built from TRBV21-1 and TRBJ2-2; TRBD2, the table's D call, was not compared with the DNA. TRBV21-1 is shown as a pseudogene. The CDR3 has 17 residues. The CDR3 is CASSKARGTWDTGELFF. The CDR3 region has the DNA TGTGCCAGCAGCAAAGCCCGGGGAACATGGGACACCGGGGAGCTGTTTTTT.

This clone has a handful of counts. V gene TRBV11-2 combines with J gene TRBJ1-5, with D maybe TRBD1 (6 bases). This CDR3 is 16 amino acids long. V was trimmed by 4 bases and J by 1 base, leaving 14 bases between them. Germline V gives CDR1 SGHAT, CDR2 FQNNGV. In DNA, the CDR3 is TGTGCCAGCAGCTACGGGACACCTCTGAGCAATCAGCCCCAGCATTTT. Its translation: CASSYGTPLSNQPQHF.

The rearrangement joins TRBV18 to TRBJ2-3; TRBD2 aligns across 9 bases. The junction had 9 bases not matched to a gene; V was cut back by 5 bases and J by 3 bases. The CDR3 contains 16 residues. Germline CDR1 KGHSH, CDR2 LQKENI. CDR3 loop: CASSSLAGDLTDTQYF. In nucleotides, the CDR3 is TGTGCCAGCTCAAGCTTAGCGGGAGATTTGACAGATACGCAGTATTTT.

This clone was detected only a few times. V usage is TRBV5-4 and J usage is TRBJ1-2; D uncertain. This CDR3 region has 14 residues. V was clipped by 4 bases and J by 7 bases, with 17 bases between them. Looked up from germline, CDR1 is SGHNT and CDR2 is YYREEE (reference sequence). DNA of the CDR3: TGTGCCAGCAGCACCCCGTTTGCAGTAGCTGGCTACACCTTC. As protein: CASSTPFAVAGYTF.

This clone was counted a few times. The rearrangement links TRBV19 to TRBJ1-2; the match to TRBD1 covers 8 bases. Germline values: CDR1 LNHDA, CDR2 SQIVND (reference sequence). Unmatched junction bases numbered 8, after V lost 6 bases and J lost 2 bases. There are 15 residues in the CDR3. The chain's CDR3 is CASSSRRQGNYGYTF. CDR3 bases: TGTGCCAGTAGCAGCAGAAGACAGGGGAACTATGGCTACACCTTC.

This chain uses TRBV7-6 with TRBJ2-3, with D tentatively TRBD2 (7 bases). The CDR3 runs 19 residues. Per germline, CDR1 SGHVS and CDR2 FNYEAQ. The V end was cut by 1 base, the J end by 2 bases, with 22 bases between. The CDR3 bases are TGTGCCAGCAGCTTAGTTGCGGGGGCACGATCCCGATACACAGATACGCAGTATTTT. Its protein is CASSLVAGARSRYTDTQYF. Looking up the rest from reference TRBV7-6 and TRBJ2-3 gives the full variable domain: GAGVSQSPRYKVTKRGQDVALRCDPISGHVSLYWYRQALGQGPEFLTYFNYEAQQDKSGLPNDRFSAERPEGSISTLTIQRTEQRDSAMYRCASSLVAGARSRYTDTQYFGPGTRLTVL.

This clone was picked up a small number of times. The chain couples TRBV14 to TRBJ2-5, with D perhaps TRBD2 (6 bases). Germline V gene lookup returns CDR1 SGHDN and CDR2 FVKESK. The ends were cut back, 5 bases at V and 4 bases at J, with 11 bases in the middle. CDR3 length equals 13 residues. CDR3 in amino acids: CASSLGGVETQYF. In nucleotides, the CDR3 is TGTGCCAGCAGCTTAGGAGGGGTAGAGACCCAGTACTTC.

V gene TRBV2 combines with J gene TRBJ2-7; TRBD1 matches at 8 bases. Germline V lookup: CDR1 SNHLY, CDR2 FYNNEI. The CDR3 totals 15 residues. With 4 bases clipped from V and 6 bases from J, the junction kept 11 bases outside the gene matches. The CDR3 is CASSVGQGGSREQYF. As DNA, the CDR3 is TGTGCCAGCAGTGTAGGACAGGGAGGTTCCCGCGAGCAGTACTTC.

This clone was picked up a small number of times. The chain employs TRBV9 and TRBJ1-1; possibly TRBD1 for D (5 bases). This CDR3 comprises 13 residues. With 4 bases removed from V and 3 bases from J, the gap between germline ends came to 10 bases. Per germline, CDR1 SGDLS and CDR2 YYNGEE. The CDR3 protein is CASSYQGDTEAFF. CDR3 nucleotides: TGTGCCAGCAGCTACCAGGGTGACACTGAAGCTTTCTTT. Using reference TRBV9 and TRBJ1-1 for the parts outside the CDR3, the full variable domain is DSGVTQTPKHLITATGQRVTLRCSPRSGDLSVYWYQQSLDQGLQFLIQYYNGEERAKGNILERFSAQQFPDLHSELNLSSLELGDSALYFCASSYQGDTEAFFGQGTRLTVV.

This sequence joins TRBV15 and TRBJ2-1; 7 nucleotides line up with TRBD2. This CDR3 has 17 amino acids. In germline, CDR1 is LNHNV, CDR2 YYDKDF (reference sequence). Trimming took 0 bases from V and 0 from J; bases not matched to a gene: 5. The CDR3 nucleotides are TGTGCCACCAGCAGAGAAATCGGGGGGAGCTCCTACAATGAGCAGTTCTTC. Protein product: CATSREIGGSSYNEQFF.

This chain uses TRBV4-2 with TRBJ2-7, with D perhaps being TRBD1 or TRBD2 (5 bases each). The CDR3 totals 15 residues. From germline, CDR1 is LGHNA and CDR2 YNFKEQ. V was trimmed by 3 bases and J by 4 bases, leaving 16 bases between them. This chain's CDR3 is CASSQSPPREYEQYF. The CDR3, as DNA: TGTGCCAGCAGCCAGTCTCCCCCCAGGGAGTACGAGCAGTACTTC.

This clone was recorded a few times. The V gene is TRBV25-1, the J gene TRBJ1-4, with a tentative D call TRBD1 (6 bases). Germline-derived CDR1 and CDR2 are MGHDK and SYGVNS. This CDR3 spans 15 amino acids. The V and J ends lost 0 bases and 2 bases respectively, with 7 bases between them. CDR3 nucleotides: TGTGCCAGCAGTGAATATGGACAGACTAATGAAAAACTGTTTTTT. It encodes CASSEYGQTNEKLFF.

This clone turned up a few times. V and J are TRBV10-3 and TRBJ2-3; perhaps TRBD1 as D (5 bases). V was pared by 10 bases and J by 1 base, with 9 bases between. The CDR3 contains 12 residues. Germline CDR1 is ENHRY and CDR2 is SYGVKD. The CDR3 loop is CATETGTDTQYF. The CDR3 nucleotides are TGTGCCACTGAGACAGGCACAGATACGCAGTATTTT.

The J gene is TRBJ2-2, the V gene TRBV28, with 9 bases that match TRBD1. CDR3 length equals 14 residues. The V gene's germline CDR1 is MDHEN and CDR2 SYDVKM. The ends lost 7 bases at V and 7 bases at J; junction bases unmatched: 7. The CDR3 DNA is TGTGCCAGCATCTTACAGGGGGCGATCGGGGAGCTGTTTTTT. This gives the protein CASILQGAIGELFF. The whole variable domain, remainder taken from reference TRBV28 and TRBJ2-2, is DVKVTQSSRYLVKRTGEKVFLECVQDMDHENMFWYRQDPGLGLRLIYFSYDVKMKEKGDIPEGYSVSREKKERFSLILESASTNQTSMYLCASILQGAIGELFFGEGSRLTVL.